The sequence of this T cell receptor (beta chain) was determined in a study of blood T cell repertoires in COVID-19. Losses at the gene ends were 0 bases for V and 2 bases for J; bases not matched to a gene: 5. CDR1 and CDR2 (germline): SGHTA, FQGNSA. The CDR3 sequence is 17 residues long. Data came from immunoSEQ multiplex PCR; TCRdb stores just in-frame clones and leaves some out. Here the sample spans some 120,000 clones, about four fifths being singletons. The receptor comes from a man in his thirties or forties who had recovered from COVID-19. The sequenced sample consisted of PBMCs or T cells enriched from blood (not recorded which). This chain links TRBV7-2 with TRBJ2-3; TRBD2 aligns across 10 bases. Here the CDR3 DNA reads TGTGCCAGCAGCTTAGCGCAACTAGCGGGGCCCACAGATACGCAGTATTTT. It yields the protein CASSLAQLAGPTDTQYF.